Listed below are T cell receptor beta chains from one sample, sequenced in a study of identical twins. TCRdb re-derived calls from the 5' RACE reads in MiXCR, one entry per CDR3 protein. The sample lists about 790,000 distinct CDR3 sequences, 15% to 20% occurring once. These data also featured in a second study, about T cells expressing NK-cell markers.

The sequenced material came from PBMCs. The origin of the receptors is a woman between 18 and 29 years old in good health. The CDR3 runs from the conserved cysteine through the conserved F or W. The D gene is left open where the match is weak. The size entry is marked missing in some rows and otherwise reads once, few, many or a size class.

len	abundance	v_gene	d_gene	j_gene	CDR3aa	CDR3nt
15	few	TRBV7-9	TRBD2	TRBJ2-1	CASSRFGLADNEQFF	TGTGCCAGCAGCCGTTTCGGACTAGCGGACAATGAGCAGTTCTTC
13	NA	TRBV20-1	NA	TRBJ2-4	CSASGVGKNIQYF	TGCAGTGCATCAGGGGTTGGCAAAAACATTCAGTACTTC
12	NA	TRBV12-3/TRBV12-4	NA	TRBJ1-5	CASSVDTQPQHF	TGTGCCAGCAGTGTTGACACCCAGCCCCAGCATTTT
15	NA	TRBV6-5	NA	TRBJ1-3	CASSYSRQPRNTIYF	TGTGCCAGCAGTTACTCGCGACAGCCTAGAAACACCATATATTTT
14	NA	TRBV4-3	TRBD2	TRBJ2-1	CASSQEYSGRSQFF	TGCGCCAGCAGCCAAGAATACAGCGGGAGGTCCCAGTTCTTC
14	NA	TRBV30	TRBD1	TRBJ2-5	CAWSGGQGTETQYF	TGTGCCTGGAGTGGGGGACAGGGGACCGAGACCCAGTACTTC
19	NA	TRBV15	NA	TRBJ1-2	CATSHPWYMGRKLNYGYTF	TGTGCCACCAGCCACCCATGGTACATGGGCAGAAAGCTTAACTATGGCTACACCTTC
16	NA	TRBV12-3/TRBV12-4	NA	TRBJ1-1	CASRPTGRPMNTEAFF	TGTGCCAGCAGACCTACAGGGAGACCCATGAACACTGAAGCTTTCTTT
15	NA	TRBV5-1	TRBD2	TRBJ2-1	CASSYAAGFDNEQFF	TGCGCCAGCAGCTACGCAGCGGGGTTCGACAATGAGCAGTTCTTC
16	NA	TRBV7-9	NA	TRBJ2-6	CASSGSGGSGANVLTF	TGTGCCAGCAGCGGCTCCGGGGGCTCTGGGGCCAACGTCCTGACTTTC
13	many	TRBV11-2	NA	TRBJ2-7	CASSLDQGREQYF	TGTGCCAGCAGCTTAGATCAAGGTCGCGAGCAGTACTTC
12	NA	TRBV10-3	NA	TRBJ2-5	CAISSRGETQYF	TGTGCCATCAGTTCGAGGGGAGAGACCCAGTACTTC
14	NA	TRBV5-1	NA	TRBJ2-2	CASSSVGGTGELFF	TGCGCCAGCAGCTCTGTAGGGGGCACCGGGGAGCTGTTTTTT
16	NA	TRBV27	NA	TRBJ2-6	CASSATTGPGANVLTF	TGTGCCAGCAGTGCCACCACAGGCCCTGGGGCCAACGTCCTGACTTTC
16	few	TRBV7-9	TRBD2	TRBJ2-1	CASSSSSSGRRNEQFF	TGTGCCAGCAGCTCATCCTCTAGCGGGAGACGCAATGAGCAGTTCTTC
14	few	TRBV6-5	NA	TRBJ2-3	CASSYSTLPDTQYF	TGTGCCAGCAGTTACTCCACGCTACCAGATACGCAGTATTTT
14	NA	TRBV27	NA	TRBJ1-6	CASSRNLGGSPLHF	TGTGCCAGCAGCCGAAATTTGGGGGGCTCACCCCTCCACTTT
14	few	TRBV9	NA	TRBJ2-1	CASSVAHHGNEQFF	TGTGCCAGCAGCGTAGCTCACCATGGGAATGAGCAGTTCTTC
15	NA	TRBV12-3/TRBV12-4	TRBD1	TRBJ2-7	CASSWKGTGNLEQYF	TGTGCCAGCAGTTGGAAAGGGACAGGGAATCTCGAGCAGTACTTC
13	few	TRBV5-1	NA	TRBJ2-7	CASSASPSAPSNF	TGCGCCAGCAGCGCGAGCCCTAGCGCCCCAAGCAACTTC
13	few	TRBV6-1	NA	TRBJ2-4	CASSLRSENIQYF	TGTGCCAGCAGCCTCCGTTCGGAAAACATTCAGTACTTC
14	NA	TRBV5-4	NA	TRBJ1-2	CASSLLAGNYGYTF	TGTGCCAGCAGCTTACTAGCAGGGAACTATGGCTACACCTTC
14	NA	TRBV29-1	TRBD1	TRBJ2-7	CSVQPGQGIYEQYF	TGCAGCGTCCAGCCGGGACAGGGAATCTACGAGCAGTACTTC
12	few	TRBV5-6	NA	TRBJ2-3	CASRRDTDTQYF	TGTGCCAGCAGGCGGGACACAGATACGCAGTATTTT
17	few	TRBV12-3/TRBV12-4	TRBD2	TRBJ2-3	CASSLKRGVGVGDTQYF	TGTGCCAGCAGTTTAAAACGGGGGGTGGGCGTCGGCGATACGCAGTATTTT
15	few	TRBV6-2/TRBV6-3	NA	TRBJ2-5	CASSNTGTVRETQYF	TGTGCCAGCAGTAACACCGGGACTGTCAGAGAGACCCAGTACTTC
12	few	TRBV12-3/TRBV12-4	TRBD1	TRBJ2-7	CASTGDRGEQYF	TGTGCCAGCACCGGGGACAGGGGAGAGCAGTACTTC
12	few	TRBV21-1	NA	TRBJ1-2	CASSKGQPGYTF	TGTGCCAGCAGCAAAGGCCAGCCTGGCTACACCTTC
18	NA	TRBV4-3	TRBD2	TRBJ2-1	CASSQDQHRSGRDNEQFF	TGCGCCAGCAGCCAAGATCAACATAGAAGCGGGAGGGACAATGAGCAGTTCTTC
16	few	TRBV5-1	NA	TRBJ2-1	CASSLRAVTPEDEQFF	TGCGCCAGCAGCTTAAGAGCGGTAACCCCTGAAGATGAGCAGTTCTTC
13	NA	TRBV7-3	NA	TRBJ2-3	CASSLGGIDTQYF	TGTGCCAGCAGCTTAGGGGGGATAGATACGCAGTATTTT
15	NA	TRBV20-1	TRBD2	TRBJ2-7	CSAIRAKSGSYEQYF	TGCAGTGCTATTAGGGCCAAAAGCGGGAGCTACGAGCAGTACTTC
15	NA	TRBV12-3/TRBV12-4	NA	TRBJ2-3	CASSYLGQSTDTQYF	TGTGCCAGCAGTTATTTGGGCCAGAGCACAGATACGCAGTATTTT
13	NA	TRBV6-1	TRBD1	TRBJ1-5	CASWTGLGQPQHF	TGTGCCAGCTGGACAGGGTTGGGTCAGCCCCAGCATTTT
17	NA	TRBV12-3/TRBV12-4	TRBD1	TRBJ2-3	CASSSPMDRESTDTQYF	TGTGCCAGCAGTTCTCCTATGGACAGGGAGAGCACAGATACGCAGTATTTT
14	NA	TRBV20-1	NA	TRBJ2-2	CSARRQTTTGELFF	TGCAGTGCTAGACGGCAAACCACCACCGGGGAGCTGTTTTTT
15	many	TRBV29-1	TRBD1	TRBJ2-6	CSVQGAFSGANVLTF	TGCAGCGTTCAGGGGGCCTTCTCTGGGGCCAACGTCCTGACTTTC
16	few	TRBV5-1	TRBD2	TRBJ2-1	CASSLGNSGGYNEQFF	TGCGCCAGCAGCTTGGGGAATAGCGGGGGGTACAATGAGCAGTTCTTC
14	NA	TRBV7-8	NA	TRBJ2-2	CASSHGDITGELFF	TGTGCCAGCAGCCACGGGGACATCACCGGGGAGCTGTTTTTT
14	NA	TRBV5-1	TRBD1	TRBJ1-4	CASSPDRGDEKLFF	TGCGCCAGCAGCCCCGACAGGGGGGATGAAAAACTGTTTTTT